This T cell receptor beta chain was recovered during a study of beta chain features in type 1 diabetes. cDNA synthesis used the whole RNA isolate, giving expressed TCRB sequences. Only in-frame clones appear in the TCRdb table, and some are missing; sequencing was by immunoSEQ multiplex PCR. The sample carries over 650,000 clones, roughly 13% recorded once. Details on this clone: Its antigen is still unknown.

Study findings and constraints: The influence of HLA type on TCRB rearrangement stayed undetermined. Within each of all four CD4+ subsets, Type 1 diabetes patients had TCRB CDR3s that were moderately but significantly shorter. Insertions at VDJ junctions were less frequent in type 1 diabetes patients. These patients also deleted more nucleotides at the same junctions. Naive, central memory and Treg TCRB repertoires seemed to resemble each other more closely in patients than they did in healthy donors.

Sequenced input: naive CD4+ T cells from blood. The TCR originated in a man aged 18-30 years with type 1 diabetes.

In DNA form, the CDR3 reads TGTGCCAGCAGCCCCGGACTAGCGGGGGCCCCGACCTCCACAGATACGCAGTATTTT. Its protein product is CASSPGLAGAPTSTDTQYF. The chain has TRBV7-9 and TRBJ2-3; 13 bases line up with TRBD2. V lost 5 bases to trimming and J lost 2 bases; unmatched junction nucleotides: 13. Germline V gene sequence: CDR1 SEHNR, CDR2 FQNEAQ (reference sequence). The CDR3 spans 19 residues.